A single sample is the source of the 13 T cell receptor beta chains below, sequenced in a study of T cell repertoires in cytomegalovirus infection. MiXCR, applied by TCRdb to the reads, yields one record per CDR3 protein. The sample yields 750,000 to 950,000 distinct CDR3 sequences, roughly 29% seen once. Their specific antigens are unknown. Sequenced here: cultured CD8+ T cells from PBMCs, sampled from culture after CMV antigen stimulation. The receptors here all came from a human donor in good health (CMV status not recorded). Some clones in this sample may be carry-over from other donors' samples.

This clonotype was recorded at least ten times. The chain is built from TRBV12-3 or TRBV12-4 and TRBJ1-2, with D possibly being TRBD1 (6 bases). The CDR3 is 16 amino acids. Deletions cut 6 bases from V and 4 bases from J, with 21 bases between. In DNA, the CDR3 is TGTGCCAGCAGCGCATCAGACAGGCCCTGGGCCTATGGCTACACCTTC. Amino acid sequence: CASSASDRPWAYGYTF.

This clonotype occurred a few times. V gene TRBV5-4 combines with J gene TRBJ2-7; either TRBD1 or TRBD2 may fit D (6 bases each). CDR1 and CDR2 from the germline V gene are SGHNT and YYREEE (reference sequence). The V end was cut by 6 bases, the J end by 2 bases, with 15 bases between. The CDR3 is made up of 14 amino acids. The CDR3 DNA sequence: TGTGCCAGCACTTGGGGGCGGGGAACCTACGAGCAGTACTTC. Its protein is CASTWGRGTYEQYF.

The chain uses TRBV6-5 and TRBJ1-4; 8 bases agree with TRBD1. With V trimmed by 5 bases and J by 13 bases, 21 bases remained unmatched. The length of the CDR3 is 17 residues. Germline CDR1 and CDR2: MNHEY and SVGAGI. This chain's CDR3 is CASSHGTGYATNDGLFF. DNA for the CDR3: TGTGCCAGCAGTCACGGGACAGGATACGCAACTAATGATGGACTGTTTTTT.

In its sample, this clonotype was seen many times. The chain's CDR3 is CASSQAGTGGRYTEAFF. The CDR3 nucleotides are TGTGCCAGCAGCCAAGCTGGGACAGGGGGCCGTTACACTGAAGCTTTCTTT. This chain connects TRBV14 to TRBJ1-1; 12 nucleotides match TRBD1. The CDR3 spans 17 residues. Germline assignment: CDR1 SGHDN and CDR2 FVKESK. Unmatched junction bases numbered 6, after V lost 1 base and J lost 3 bases.

The chain recombines TRBV6-2 or TRBV6-3 with TRBJ2-1, with D tentatively TRBD2 (6 bases). This CDR3 is built from 14 residues. Deletions cut 6 bases from V and 7 bases from J, with 16 bases between. Looked up from germline, CDR1 is MNHEY and CDR2 is SVGEGT. Written as DNA, the CDR3 is TGTGCCAGCAGCCCTGGGGGGATATCTAATGAGCAGTTCTTC. Protein sequence: CASSPGGISNEQFF.

This clonotype was observed a handful of times. The chain links TRBV10-2 to TRBJ2-7; tentatively, D is TRBD2 (7 bases). V lost 0 bases to trimming and J lost 5 bases, with 14 bases between them. CDR3 length: 15 amino acids. Germline CDR1 and CDR2: WSHSY and SAAADI. CDR3 region: CASSESKGGHDEQYF. In nucleotides, the CDR3 is TGCGCCAGCAGTGAGTCGAAGGGGGGGCACGACGAGCAGTACTTC.

This sequence joins TRBV19 and TRBJ2-1, with TRBD2 identical over 11 bases. CDR1 is LNHDA, CDR2 SQIVND, per germline (reference sequence). This CDR3 comprises 17 residues. V lost 2 bases and J lost 4; bases outside the gene matches: 7. The CDR3: CASSIYGSGGVYNEQFF. DNA of the CDR3: TGTGCCAGTAGTATATACGGTAGCGGGGGGGTATACAATGAGCAGTTCTTC.

This clonotype has a handful of counts. The rearrangement uses TRBV27 and TRBJ1-1, with D unclear. Germline V gene sequence: CDR1 MNHEY, CDR2 SMNVEV (reference sequence). The CDR3 has 13 amino acids. V shed 8 bases and J shed 2 bases, with 12 bases lying between them. DNA of the CDR3: TGTGCCAGCGGGCCGGGATCCAACACTGAAGCTTTCTTT. This codes for CASGPGSNTEAFF.

In this sample, this clonotype turned up a few times. J is TRBJ1-1 and V is TRBV5-4; D might be TRBD1 (6 bases). CDR1 is SGHNT, CDR2 YYREEE, per germline (reference sequence). The ends were cut back, 0 bases at V and 3 bases at J, with 9 bases in the middle. The CDR3 contains 14 residues. CDR3 bases: TGTGCCAGCAGCTTGGCCGCAGGGGACACTGAAGCTTTCTTT. This sequence encodes CASSLAAGDTEAFF.

The J gene is TRBJ2-3, the V gene TRBV27; maybe TRBD1 (5 bases). The CDR3 covers 16 residues. Germline V lookup: CDR1 MNHEY, CDR2 SMNVEV (reference sequence). Trimming removed 6 bases at V and 6 bases at J, with 22 bases between. CDR3 in amino acids: CASSRSQGTITDTQYF. The CDR3 coding sequence is TGTGCCAGCAGCCGATCCCAGGGTACAATCACGGATACGCAGTATTTT.

The V call is TRBV6-2 or TRBV6-3, the J call TRBJ1-5, with D unclear. Germline loops: CDR1 MNHEY, CDR2 SVGEGT. This CDR3 spans 14 amino acids. Trimming stripped 3 bases from V and 11 bases from J, with 17 bases between. The CDR3 DNA follows: TGTGCCAGCAGTTATGGTCCGTGGCCACCGACCCAGCATTTT. As protein: CASSYGPWPPTQHF.

V gene TRBV6-2 or TRBV6-3 combines with J gene TRBJ2-5; weak D call: TRBD2 (5 bases). Germline V gene sequence: CDR1 MNHEY, CDR2 SVGEGT. V lost 4 bases and J lost 5, with 20 bases in between. The CDR3 sequence is 16 residues long. The CDR3 region is CASSSEPSGRRETQYF. CDR3 coding DNA: TGTGCCAGCAGTTCGGAGCCCTCAGGACGGAGGGAGACCCAGTACTTC.

The chain recombines TRBV7-2 with TRBJ1-2; tentative D call: TRBD1 (6 bases). The V end lost 5 bases, the J end lost 3 bases, and 13 bases lay between the germline ends. The germline gives CDR1 SGHTA, CDR2 FQGNSA. The length of the CDR3 is 14 residues. The CDR3 sequence is CASSHGTSYYGYTF. Written as DNA, the CDR3 is TGTGCCAGCAGCCACGGGACATCATACTATGGCTACACCTTC.